This T cell receptor beta chain was sequenced in a study of OX40 agonist ivuxolimab in advanced cancers. Across the whole study: In three patients, partial responses were observed, one with hepatocellular carcinoma and two with cutaneous melanoma.

The ends lost 7 bases at V and 4 bases at J; junction bases unmatched: 8. Germline assignment: CDR1 MGHDK and CDR2 SYGVNS. The CDR3 is made up of 14 amino acids. Clones were sequenced by immunoSEQ multiplex PCR, and TCRdb holds only the in-frame ones, with some missing. The top ten clones hold roughly 19% of a sample with about 29,000 clones, about 87% of them seen once. The sample in question was CD4+ or CD8+ T cells sorted from blood, obtained in a trial of the OX40 agonist ivuxolimab. This receptor was identified in an adult with an advanced solid tumor such as melanoma, head and neck, liver or kidney cancer. V and J are TRBV25-1 and TRBJ2-7; 9 nucleotides match TRBD1. This CDR3 reads CASIPGQGVYEQYF. CDR3 DNA sequence: TGTGCCAGCATTCCGGGACAGGGAGTATACGAGCAGTACTTC.